The 11 T cell receptor beta chains presented below share a single source sample, sequenced in a study of blood T cell repertoires in COVID-19. TCRdb's copy holds only in-frame clones and misses some; the assay was immunoSEQ multiplex PCR. The table lists some 280,000 clones, approximately 86% of them singletons. The sample comprised peripheral blood. The receptors were sampled from a woman in her forties or fifties with active or convalescent COVID-19.

CDR3 amino acids: CASSLAGEGTDTQYF. The CDR3 DNA is TGTGCCAGCAGTCTAGCGGGAGAGGGCACAGATACGCAGTATTTT. V is TRBV28 and J is TRBJ2-3, with TRBD2 identical over 10 bases. CDR3 length: 15 amino acids. Germline V CDR1 and CDR2: MDHEN, SYDVKM. V dropped 5 bases and J dropped 1; count of bases not matched to a gene: 3.

This clone was detected a few times. This CDR3 is CASSPVRSGGGYTF. Written as DNA, the CDR3 is TGTGCCAGCAGTCCCGTTAGGTCAGGGGGAGGCTACACCTTC. V and J are TRBV27 and TRBJ1-2; 7 bases line up with TRBD1. Germline V lookup: CDR1 MNHEY, CDR2 SMNVEV (reference sequence). Losses at the gene ends were 5 bases for V and 8 bases for J; bases not matched to a gene: 11. This CDR3 has 14 amino acids.

CDR3 coding DNA: TGTGCCTGGCGCCCGGGACTAGCAGGCGAGCAGTACTTC. As protein: CAWRPGLAGEQYF. The chain links TRBV30 to TRBJ2-7; 9 nucleotides align to TRBD2. The V and J ends lost 5 bases and 6 bases, in that order; junction bases with no gene match: 8. The CDR3 loop spans 13 amino acids. Germline V CDR1 and CDR2: GTSNPN, SVGIG (reference sequence).

The chain employs TRBV10-3 and TRBJ2-7; a possible D gene is TRBD2 (5 bases). Trimming removed 6 bases from V and 2 bases from J, with 14 bases in between. The CDR3 runs to 14 residues. The germline V gene has CDR1 ENHRY and CDR2 SYGVKD. Written as DNA, the CDR3 is TGTGCCATCAGGGAGACGGGATCCCCCTACGAGCAGTACTTC. It codes for CAIRETGSPYEQYF.

This chain connects TRBV14 to TRBJ2-7, with D possibly matching TRBD2 (6 bases). Germline V gene sequence: CDR1 SGHDN, CDR2 FVKESK. This CDR3 spans 16 amino acids. V gave up 1 base and J gave up 4 bases, with 17 bases separating them. In DNA, the CDR3 is TGTGCCAGCAGCCAAGGTTTCGTACTAGCCGTTTACGAGCAGTACTTC. This encodes CASSQGFVLAVYEQYF. Variable domain in full (rest from reference TRBV14 and TRBJ2-7): EAGVTQFPSHSVIEKGQTVTLRCDPISGHDNLYWYRRVMGKEIKFLLHFVKESKQDESGMPNNRFLAERTGGTYSTLKVQPAELEDSGVYFCASSQGFVLAVYEQYFGPGTRLTVT.

The V and J genes are TRBV12-5 and TRBJ1-1; no clear D. V lost 6 bases and J 6 bases, leaving 11 bases between the germline ends. Germline CDR1 reads LGHNT; CDR2 reads FRNRAP. The length of the CDR3 is 12 residues. The CDR3 is CASGLSSAEAFF. The CDR3 DNA reads TGTGCTAGTGGACTCTCGAGCGCTGAAGCTTTCTTT.

This clone was picked up many times. This chain connects TRBV15 to TRBJ2-2; 9 positions agree with TRBD2. The junction had 15 bases not matched to a gene; V was cut back by 1 base and J by 6 bases. This CDR3 contains 19 residues. Germline values: CDR1 LNHNV, CDR2 YYDKDF (reference sequence). The CDR3 protein is CATSRGPLAGEGDAGELFF. CDR3 in DNA: TGTGCCACCAGCAGAGGCCCCTTAGCGGGGGAAGGGGACGCCGGGGAGCTGTTTTTT.

The chain employs TRBV7-8 and TRBJ1-1, with TRBD1 matching 9 bases. The V gene end was trimmed by 3 bases and the J gene end by 0 bases; junction bases not matched to a gene: 8. Germline V gene lookup returns CDR1 SGHVS and CDR2 FQNEAQ. This CDR3 comprises 17 residues. The CDR3 sequence is CASSFGQGLPMNTEAFF. CDR3 coding DNA: TGTGCCAGCAGCTTCGGACAGGGGCTCCCGATGAACACTGAAGCTTTCTTT.

This CDR3 reads CASSQVPGTGELFF. CDR3 DNA: TGCGCCAGCAGCCAGGTCCCGGGCACCGGGGAGCTGTTTTTT. The chain links TRBV4-1 to TRBJ2-2; no definite D call. The CDR3 runs 14 residues. Trimming cost V 3 bases and J 4 bases, with 9 bases left between them. Germline V gives CDR1 MGHRA, CDR2 YSYEKL.

V is TRBV12-5 and J is TRBJ2-2, with 8 bases identical to TRBD1. Trimming removed 6 bases from V and 4 bases from J; junction bases left unmatched: 10. The CDR3 totals 16 residues. Germline CDR1 and CDR2: LGHNT and FRNRAP. CDR3 coding DNA: TGTGCTAGTGGAAACGGACAGGGTTTTATCACCGGGGAGCTGTTTTTT. It is translated as CASGNGQGFITGELFF.

The rearrangement links TRBV5-1 to TRBJ2-2, with TRBD2 matching 13 bases. The CDR3 length is 19 residues. The V segment lost 0 bases and the J segment 7 bases; nucleotides outside the gene matches: 12. Germline CDR1 SGHRS, CDR2 YFSETQ. The CDR3, as DNA: TGCGCCAGCAGCTTGGGGCTTGGACTAGCGGGAGCGCGGGTCGGGGAGCTGTTTTTT. This translates into CASSLGLGLAGARVGELFF.